This entry is about one T cell receptor (beta chain). V gave up 7 bases and J gave up 1 base, with 12 bases separating them. Germline V gene data show CDR1 as LNHDA and CDR2 as SQIVND (reference sequence). This CDR3 region has 14 residues. This entry belongs to a study of T cells and copy number aberrations in small-cell lung cancer. Assay used: immunoSEQ multiplex PCR; TCRdb lists only in-frame clones, some missing. The sample lists about 420 clones, over 70% occurring once. The sequence was obtained from a woman in her seventies with small cell lung cancer. Sequencing input: tumor tissue. J is TRBJ2-3 and V is TRBV19; D not certain. CDR3 loop: CASNGRARTDTQYF. The CDR3 DNA follows: TGTGCCAGTAACGGGCGCGCTCGCACAGATACGCAGTATTTT. The full variable domain, completed using reference TRBV19 and TRBJ2-3, is DGGITQSPKYLFRKEGQNVTLSCEQNLNHDAMYWYRQDPGQGLRLIYYSQIVNDFQKGDIAEGYSVSREKKESFPLTVTSAQKNPTAFYLCASNGRARTDTQYFGPGTRLTVL.